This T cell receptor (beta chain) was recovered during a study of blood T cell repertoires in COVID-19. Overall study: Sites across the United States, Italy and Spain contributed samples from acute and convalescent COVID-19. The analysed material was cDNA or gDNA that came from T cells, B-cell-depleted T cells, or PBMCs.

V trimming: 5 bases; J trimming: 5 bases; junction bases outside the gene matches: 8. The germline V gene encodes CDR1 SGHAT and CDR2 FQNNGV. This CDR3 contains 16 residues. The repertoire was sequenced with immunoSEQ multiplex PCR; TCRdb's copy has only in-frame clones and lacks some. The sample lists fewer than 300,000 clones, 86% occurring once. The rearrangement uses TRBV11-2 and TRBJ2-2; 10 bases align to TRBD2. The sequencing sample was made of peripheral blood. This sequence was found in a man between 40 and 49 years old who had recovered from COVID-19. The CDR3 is CASSPLAGVGTGELFF. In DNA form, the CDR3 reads TGTGCCAGCAGCCCCCTAGCGGGGGTGGGGACCGGGGAGCTGTTTTTT.